A selection of T cell receptor beta chains follows, all from one sample in a study of T cell responses to AZD1222 COVID-19 vaccine. Clones were sequenced by immunoSEQ multiplex PCR, and TCRdb holds only the in-frame ones, with some missing. The table lists under 95,000 clones, roughly 86% of them singletons, with 6.9% in the top ten. Source: peripheral blood, taken 28 days after the second AZD1222 dose. The receptors were gathered from an adult who received the AZD1222 COVID-19 vaccine. CDR3s leave out the opening cysteine and the closing phenylalanine or tryptophan.

j_gene: TRBJ2-2; v_gene: TRBV11-2; CDR3aa: ASSLFRLVLNTGELF
j_gene: TRBJ2-7; v_gene: TRBV6-1; CDR3aa: ASSEAQSGNYEQY
j_gene: TRBJ1-5; v_gene: TRBV27; CDR3aa: ASSDWGGQPQH
j_gene: TRBJ2-7; v_gene: TRBV4-1; CDR3aa: ASSQDRQGGAYEQY
j_gene: TRBJ2-1; v_gene: TRBV18; CDR3aa: ASSPTLAGLDEQF
j_gene: TRBJ2-7; v_gene: TRBV2; CDR3aa: ASSEAQVAEQY
j_gene: TRBJ2-1; v_gene: TRBV29-1; CDR3aa: SVEVFSGNVEQF
j_gene: TRBJ1-5; v_gene: TRBV30; CDR3aa: AWSAWRGSNQPQH
j_gene: TRBJ1-1; v_gene: TRBV6-5; CDR3aa: ASSYPGTGRNTEAF
j_gene: TRBJ2-7; v_gene: TRBV11-2; CDR3aa: ASSLGGSGYEQY
j_gene: TRBJ1-4; v_gene: TRBV19; CDR3aa: ASNPQRTNEKLF
j_gene: TRBJ2-1; v_gene: TRBV7-9; CDR3aa: ASSLTGNEQF
j_gene: TRBJ2-6; v_gene: TRBV28; CDR3aa: ASSSPTSPGANVLT
j_gene: TRBJ2-1; v_gene: TRBV3-1/TRBV3-2; CDR3aa: ASSQDRGGWAEQF
j_gene: TRBJ2-7; v_gene: TRBV4-1; CDR3aa: ASSSPGRGAYEQY
j_gene: TRBJ1-1; v_gene: TRBV7-2; CDR3aa: ASSLFLTGVKNTEAF
j_gene: TRBJ2-2; v_gene: TRBV11-2; CDR3aa: ASSFDGNTGELF
j_gene: TRBJ1-1; v_gene: TRBV9; CDR3aa: ASSPTGQGNTEAF
j_gene: TRBJ2-1; v_gene: TRBV20-1; CDR3aa: SARWVGEQF
j_gene: TRBJ2-7; v_gene: TRBV27; CDR3aa: ASASMDSSYEQY
j_gene: TRBJ1-3; v_gene: TRBV30; CDR3aa: AWEGTASGNTIY
j_gene: TRBJ1-2; v_gene: TRBV2; CDR3aa: ASSEVFLQVYGYT
j_gene: TRBJ1-2; v_gene: TRBV7-9; CDR3aa: ASSLEVSTNYGYT
j_gene: TRBJ1-1; v_gene: TRBV6-5; CDR3aa: ASSRTGTEAF
j_gene: TRBJ2-5; v_gene: TRBV19; CDR3aa: ASSIGDRSVETQY
j_gene: TRBJ1-2; v_gene: TRBV19; CDR3aa: ASNRQGHGYT
j_gene: TRBJ1-4; v_gene: TRBV19; CDR3aa: ASRDRGRDEKLF
j_gene: TRBJ1-2; v_gene: TRBV6-4; CDR3aa: ASSDRLGQAPGYT
j_gene: TRBJ1-1; v_gene: TRBV4-3; CDR3aa: ASSQVGTGHEAF
j_gene: TRBJ2-1; v_gene: TRBV19; CDR3aa: ASSIDPGLVRHNEQF
j_gene: TRBJ1-2; v_gene: TRBV13; CDR3aa: ASSLGRRMNGYT
j_gene: TRBJ1-2; v_gene: TRBV20-1; CDR3aa: SASWNSDGYT
j_gene: TRBJ2-7; v_gene: TRBV6-2/TRBV6-3; CDR3aa: ASSTGTSSYEQY
j_gene: TRBJ2-1; v_gene: TRBV6-1; CDR3aa: ASSEVLQAGGDEQF
j_gene: TRBJ2-2; v_gene: TRBV7-9; CDR3aa: ASSLTAHREGTGELF
j_gene: TRBJ2-7; v_gene: TRBV10-1; CDR3aa: ASSASNEQY
j_gene: TRBJ2-2; v_gene: TRBV28; CDR3aa: ASIQGGGTGELF
j_gene: TRBJ2-7; v_gene: TRBV28; CDR3aa: ASSPSYGTGTYEQY
j_gene: TRBJ1-2; v_gene: TRBV7-2; CDR3aa: ASSPRQGSSYGYT
j_gene: TRBJ1-2; v_gene: TRBV5-4; CDR3aa: ASSLRGNYGYT
j_gene: TRBJ1-1; v_gene: TRBV14; CDR3aa: ASSPGLLTEAF
j_gene: TRBJ2-7; v_gene: TRBV5-1; CDR3aa: ASSLAGGPFSYEQY
j_gene: TRBJ1-1; v_gene: TRBV30; CDR3aa: AWSVGTEAF
j_gene: TRBJ2-6; v_gene: TRBV14; CDR3aa: ASSRFSGSYSSGANVLT
j_gene: TRBJ1-5; v_gene: TRBV28; CDR3aa: STGYSNQPQH
j_gene: TRBJ1-1; v_gene: TRBV6-5; CDR3aa: ASSRDREAF